This is a list of T cell receptor beta chains from one sample in a study of blood T cell repertoires in COVID-19. The method was immunoSEQ multiplex PCR; TCRdb's version includes in-frame clones alone and lacks a portion of them. There are some 250,000 clones in the sample; over 70% occur only once, and about 27% lies in the top ten. Sequencing was performed on peripheral blood. These receptors were obtained from a man between 40 and 49 years old with acute or convalescent COVID-19. Each CDR3 is given with its conserved first and last residue. Fields, in order: V gene, J gene, CDR3 protein.

>TRBV30|TRBJ1-6
CAWSVRGNRPSPLHF
>TRBV12-5|TRBJ1-2
CASGLPLVPDRNYGYTF
>TRBV11-3|TRBJ2-2
CASSLEGLAGELFF
>TRBV6-5|TRBJ1-5
CASRKLTGGTEFNF
>TRBV27|TRBJ1-2
CASSSWGTGEYGYTF
>TRBV18|TRBJ2-7
CASSPGGGREQYF
>TRBV19|TRBJ1-1
CASSLTYRVNTEAFF
>TRBV11-3|TRBJ1-1
CASSVRQGEAFF
>TRBV5-1|TRBJ2-3
CASLEAGGTDTQYF
>TRBV18|TRBJ2-3
CASSRGSSTDTQYF
>TRBV30|TRBJ1-3
CAWSPGGSGNTIYF
>TRBV12-3/TRBV12-4|TRBJ2-5
CASSFGGEETQYF
>TRBV27|TRBJ2-7
CATWKPGQGNEQYF
>TRBV15|TRBJ1-2
CATSRDSGDGYTF
>TRBV6-6|TRBJ2-7
CASSLFRTSGQAESSYEQYF
>TRBV18|TRBJ2-2
CASSPPKGTGGTGELFF
>TRBV5-4|TRBJ1-2
CASSFGEGYGYTF
>TRBV6-5|TRBJ1-1
CASNRQGRDAEAFF
>TRBV11-3|TRBJ2-1
CASSPSRGVGEQFF
>TRBV6-5|TRBJ1-1
CASSYSGDFNTEAFF
>TRBV7-9|TRBJ2-7
CASSLSGQSYEQYF
>TRBV5-1|TRBJ2-3
CASSRQLAGGATDTQYF
>TRBV19|TRBJ2-1
CASRTGGSVYEQFF
>TRBV19|TRBJ2-5
CASSTGTREYQETQYF
>TRBV29-1|TRBJ1-2
CSVEQGNYGYTF
>TRBV5-5|TRBJ2-6
CASSLTAGPGANVLTF
>TRBV5-5|TRBJ1-5
CASSRDRVGYQPQHF
>TRBV27|TRBJ1-2
CASRRAGEGGYTF
>TRBV7-9|TRBJ1-6
CASSLGDSPLHF
>TRBV29-1|TRBJ2-5
CSVEETRQETQYF
>TRBV30|TRBJ2-2
CAWSVIPTYGGNTGELFF
>TRBV19|TRBJ2-3
CASSIAGPPADTQYF
>TRBV18|TRBJ2-7
CASSPARDTSYEQYF
>TRBV5-5|TRBJ2-3
CASSLEGGTDTQYF
>TRBV7-2|TRBJ2-5
CASSPQRDRRSQETQYF
>TRBV11-3|TRBJ2-7
CASSPTSGHYEQYF
>TRBV27|TRBJ1-6
CASGPPRPLHF
>TRBV25-1|TRBJ2-7
CASRAGQSYEQYF
>TRBV4-1|TRBJ2-2
CASSQKRPDLAGGPGDTGELFF
>TRBV27|TRBJ1-2
CASTSYGYTF
>TRBV7-3|TRBJ1-2
CASSLLGGNGYGYTF
>TRBV19|TRBJ1-5
CASSMNRGVNQPQHF